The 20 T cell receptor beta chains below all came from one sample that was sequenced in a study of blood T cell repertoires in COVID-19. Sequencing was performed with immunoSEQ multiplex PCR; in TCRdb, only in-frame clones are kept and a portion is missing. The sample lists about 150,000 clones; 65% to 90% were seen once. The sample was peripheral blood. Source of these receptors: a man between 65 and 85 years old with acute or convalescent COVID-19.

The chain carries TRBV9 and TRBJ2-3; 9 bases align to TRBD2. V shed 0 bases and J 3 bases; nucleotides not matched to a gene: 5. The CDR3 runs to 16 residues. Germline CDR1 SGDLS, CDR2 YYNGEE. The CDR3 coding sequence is TGTGCCAGCAGCGTAGGAGGCGGGAGGGCGACAGATACGCAGTATTTT. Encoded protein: CASSVGGGRATDTQYF.

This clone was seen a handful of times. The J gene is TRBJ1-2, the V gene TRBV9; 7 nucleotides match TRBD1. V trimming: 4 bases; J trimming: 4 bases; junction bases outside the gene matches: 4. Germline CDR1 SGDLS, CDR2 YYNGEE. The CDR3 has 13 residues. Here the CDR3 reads CASSLGQPYGYTF. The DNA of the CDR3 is TGTGCCAGCAGCCTGGGACAGCCCTATGGCTACACCTTC.

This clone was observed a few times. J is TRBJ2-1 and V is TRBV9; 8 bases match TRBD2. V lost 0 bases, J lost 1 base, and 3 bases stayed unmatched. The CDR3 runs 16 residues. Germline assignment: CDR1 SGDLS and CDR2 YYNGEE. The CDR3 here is CASSVGSSGSYNEQFF. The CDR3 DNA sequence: TGTGCCAGCAGCGTAGGCTCTAGCGGGTCCTACAATGAGCAGTTCTTC.

The CDR3 loop reads CASSLAGLAGATDTQYF. CDR3 coding DNA: TGCGCCAGCAGCTTGGCGGGGCTAGCGGGAGCCACAGATACGCAGTATTTT. This rearrangement joins TRBV5-1 to TRBJ2-3; 10 nucleotides match TRBD2. Losses at the gene ends were 0 bases for V and 2 bases for J; bases not matched to a gene: 6. CDR3 size: 17 residues. Germline lookup yields CDR1 SGHRS and CDR2 YFSETQ.

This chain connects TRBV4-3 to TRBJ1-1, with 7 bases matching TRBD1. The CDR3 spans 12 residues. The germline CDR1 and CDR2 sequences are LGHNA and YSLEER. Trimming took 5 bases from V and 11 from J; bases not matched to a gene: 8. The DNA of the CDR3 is TGCGCCAGCAGCACTACAGGGGTAGGGGCTTTCTTT. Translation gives CASSTTGVGAFF.

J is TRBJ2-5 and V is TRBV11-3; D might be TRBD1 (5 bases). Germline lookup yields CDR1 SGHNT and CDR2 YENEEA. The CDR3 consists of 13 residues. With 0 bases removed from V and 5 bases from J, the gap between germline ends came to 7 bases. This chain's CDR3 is CASSLEHRETQYF. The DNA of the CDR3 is TGTGCCAGCAGCTTAGAACACAGGGAGACCCAGTACTTC. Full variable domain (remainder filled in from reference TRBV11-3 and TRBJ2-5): EAGVVQSPRYKIIEKKQPVAFWCNPISGHNTLYWYLQNLGQGPELLIRYENEEAVDDSQLPKDRFSAERLKGVDSTLKIQPAELGDSAVYLCASSLEHRETQYFGPGTRLLVL.

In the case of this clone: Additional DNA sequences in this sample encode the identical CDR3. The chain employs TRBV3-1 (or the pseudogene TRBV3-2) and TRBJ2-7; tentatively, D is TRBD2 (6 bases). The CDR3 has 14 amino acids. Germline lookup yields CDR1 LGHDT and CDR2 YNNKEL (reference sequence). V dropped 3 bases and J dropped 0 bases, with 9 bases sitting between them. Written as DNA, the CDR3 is TGTGCCAGCAGCCAGGCGGGGAGCTCCTACGAGCAGTACTTC. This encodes CASSQAGSSYEQYF.

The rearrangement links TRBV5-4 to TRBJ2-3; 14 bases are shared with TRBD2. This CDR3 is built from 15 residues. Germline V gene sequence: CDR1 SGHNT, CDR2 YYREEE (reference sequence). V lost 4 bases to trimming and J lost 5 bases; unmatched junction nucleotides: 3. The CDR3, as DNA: TGTGCCAGCAGCGGCGGACTAGCGGGAGGAGATACGCAGTATTTT. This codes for CASSGGLAGGDTQYF. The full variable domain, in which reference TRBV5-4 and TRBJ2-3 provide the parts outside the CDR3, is ETGVTQSPTHLIKTRGQQVTLRCSSQSGHNTVSWYQQALGQGPQFIFQYYREEENGRGNFPPRFSGLQFPNYSSELNVNALELDDSALYLCASSGGLAGGDTQYFGPGTRLTVL.

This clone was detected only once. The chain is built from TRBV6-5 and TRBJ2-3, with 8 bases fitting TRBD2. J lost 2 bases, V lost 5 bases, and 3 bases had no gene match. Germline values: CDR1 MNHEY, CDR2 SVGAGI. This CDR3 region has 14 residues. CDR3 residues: CASSPGGHTDTQYF. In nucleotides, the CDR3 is TGTGCCAGCAGTCCGGGGGGGCACACAGATACGCAGTATTTT.

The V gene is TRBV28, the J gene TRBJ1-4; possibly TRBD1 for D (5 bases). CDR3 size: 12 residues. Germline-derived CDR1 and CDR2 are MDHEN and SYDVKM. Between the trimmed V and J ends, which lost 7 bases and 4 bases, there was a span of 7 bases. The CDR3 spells CASTGGNEKLFF. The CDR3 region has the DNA TGTGCCAGCACCGGGGGTAATGAAAAACTGTTTTTT.

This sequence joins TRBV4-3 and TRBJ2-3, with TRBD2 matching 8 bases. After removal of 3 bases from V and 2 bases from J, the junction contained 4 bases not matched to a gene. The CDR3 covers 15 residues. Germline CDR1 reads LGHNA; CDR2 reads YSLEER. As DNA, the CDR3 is TGCGCCAGCAGCCAGATAGCGGGATACACAGATACGCAGTATTTT. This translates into CASSQIAGYTDTQYF.

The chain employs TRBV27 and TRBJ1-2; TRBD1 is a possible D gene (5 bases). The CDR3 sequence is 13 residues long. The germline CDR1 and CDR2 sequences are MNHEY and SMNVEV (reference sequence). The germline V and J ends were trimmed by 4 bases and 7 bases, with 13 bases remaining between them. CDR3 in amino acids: CASSSPQGVGYTF. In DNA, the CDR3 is TGTGCCAGCAGTTCTCCCCAGGGTGTTGGCTACACCTTC.

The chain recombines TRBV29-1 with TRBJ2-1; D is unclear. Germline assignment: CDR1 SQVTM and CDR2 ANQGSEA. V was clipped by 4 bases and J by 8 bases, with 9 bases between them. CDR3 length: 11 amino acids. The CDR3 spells CSVVAVDEQFF. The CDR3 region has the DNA TGCAGCGTTGTGGCCGTGGATGAGCAGTTCTTC.

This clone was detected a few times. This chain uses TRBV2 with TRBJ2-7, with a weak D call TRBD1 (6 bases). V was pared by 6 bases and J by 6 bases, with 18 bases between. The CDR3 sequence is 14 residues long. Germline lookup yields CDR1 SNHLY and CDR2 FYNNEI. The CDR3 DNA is TGTGCCAGCAGGGACAGAGCCATTCGGGTCGAGCAGTACTTC. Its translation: CASRDRAIRVEQYF.

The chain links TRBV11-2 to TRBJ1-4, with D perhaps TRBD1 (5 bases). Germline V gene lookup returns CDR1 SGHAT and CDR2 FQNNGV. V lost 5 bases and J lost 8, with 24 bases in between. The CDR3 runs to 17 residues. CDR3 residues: CASSLRPSRVGWEKLFF. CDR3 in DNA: TGTGCCAGCAGCCTACGACCTTCCAGGGTTGGGTGGGAAAAACTGTTTTTT.

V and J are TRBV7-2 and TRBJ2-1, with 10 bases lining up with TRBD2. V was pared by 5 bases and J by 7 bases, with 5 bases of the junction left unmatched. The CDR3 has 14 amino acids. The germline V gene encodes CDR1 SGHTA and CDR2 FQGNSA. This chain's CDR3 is CASSDGLAANEQFF. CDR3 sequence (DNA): TGTGCCAGCAGCGACGGACTAGCGGCAAATGAGCAGTTCTTC. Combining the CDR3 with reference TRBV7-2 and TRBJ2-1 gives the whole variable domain GAGVSQSPSNKVTEKGKDVELRCDPISGHTALYWYRQSLGQGLEFLIYFQGNSAPDKSGLPSDRFSAERTGGSVSTLTIQRTQQEDSAVYLCASSDGLAANEQFFGPGTRLTVL.

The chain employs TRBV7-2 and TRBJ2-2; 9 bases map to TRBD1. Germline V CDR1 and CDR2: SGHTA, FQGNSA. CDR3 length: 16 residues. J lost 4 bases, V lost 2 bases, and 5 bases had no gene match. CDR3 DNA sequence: TGTGCCAGCAGCTTACGGACAGGGGTGAGCACCGGGGAGCTGTTTTTT. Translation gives CASSLRTGVSTGELFF.

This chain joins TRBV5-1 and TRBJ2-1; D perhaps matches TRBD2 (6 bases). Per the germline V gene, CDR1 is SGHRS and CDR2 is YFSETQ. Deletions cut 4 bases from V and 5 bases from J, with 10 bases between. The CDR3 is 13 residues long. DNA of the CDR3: TGCGCCAGCAGCGGGGGACTGAACAATGAGCAGTTCTTC. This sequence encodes CASSGGLNNEQFF.

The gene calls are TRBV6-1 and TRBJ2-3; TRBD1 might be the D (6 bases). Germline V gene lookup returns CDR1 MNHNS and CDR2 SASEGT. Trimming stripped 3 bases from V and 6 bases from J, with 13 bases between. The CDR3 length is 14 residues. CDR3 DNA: TGTGCCAGCAGTGAGGGCAGGGGCTTGGATACGCAGTATTTT. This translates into CASSEGRGLDTQYF.

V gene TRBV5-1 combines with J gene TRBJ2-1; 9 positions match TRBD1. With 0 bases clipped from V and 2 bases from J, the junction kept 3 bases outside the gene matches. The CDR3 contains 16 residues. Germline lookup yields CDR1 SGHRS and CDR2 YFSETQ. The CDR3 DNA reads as TGCGCCAGCAGCTTGGTGGGGACAGGGACCTACAATGAGCAGTTCTTC. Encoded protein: CASSLVGTGTYNEQFF.